A few counts support the clone carrying this TCR beta chain. Its target is not known. The sample belongs to a study of beta chain features in type 1 diabetes. After removal of 5 bases from V and 6 bases from J, the junction contained 12 bases not matched to a gene. CDR3 length equals 16 residues. In germline, CDR1 is SGHVS, CDR2 FQNEAQ. General study findings and limits: Type 1 diabetes patients had moderately but significantly shorter TCRB CDR3s in all four CD4+ subsets. PCR might favor shorter templates, equally in patients and controls. A definitive answer on HLA type influencing TCRB rearrangement was not reached here.

Of the isolated RNA, all was reverse transcribed, and so the sequenced material was expressed TCRB transcripts. Sequenced by immunoSEQ multiplex PCR; TCRdb stores in-frame clones only, minus some. The sample has 300,000 or so clones, less than 15% seen once. The sample taken for sequencing was naive CD4+ T cells from blood. The source of this sequence is a woman in her late teens or twenties with type 1 diabetes. V usage is TRBV7-8 and J usage is TRBJ2-2, with 7 bases lining up with TRBD1. For the CDR3, the DNA is TGTGCCAGCAGCCGAGGGACAGCAGAGATGGCCGGGGAGCTGTTTTTT. This encodes CASSRGTAEMAGELFF. The whole variable domain, remainder taken from reference TRBV7-8 and TRBJ2-2, is GAGVSQSPRYKVAKRGQDVALRCDPISGHVSLFWYQQALGQGPEFLTYFQNEAQLDKSGLPSDRFFAERPEGSVSTLKIQRTQQEDSAVYLCASSRGTAEMAGELFFGEGSRLTVL.